The present TCR beta chain was sequenced within a study of shared clonotypes between healthy human individuals. The study enrolled healthy HIV-negative adults without recent acute infections or vaccinations as donors. Profiled with immunoSEQ multiplex PCR; TCRdb holds only in-frame clones, not every one. The sample lists about 480,000 clones, over 60% occurring once. This CDR3 spans 14 amino acids. V dropped 0 bases and J dropped 5 bases, with 12 bases sitting between them. Germline V gene lookup returns CDR1 SGHRS and CDR2 YFSETQ. Sequencing input: PBMCs. The sequence came from a middle-aged woman in good health. Some clones in this sample may be carry-over from other donors' samples. The chain links TRBV5-1 to TRBJ2-7; D is uncertain. The CDR3 bases are TGCGCCAGCAGCTTGGAAGGCAGCTTGGACGAGCAGTACTTC. This encodes CASSLEGSLDEQYF.